This T cell receptor beta chain was identified in a study of cytomegalovirus exposure and HLA in healthy donors. Regarding this clone: Its matching antigen is unknown.

Whole-study results and caveats: In the roughly 120 validation repertoires, a later analysis found that first-cohort TCR clusters tended to co-occur.

Clones were read by immunoSEQ multiplex PCR, and TCRdb kept only the in-frame ones, dropping some. Of some 150,000 clones listed, 85% to 90% were seen once; the top ten hold 3% to 3.5%. This sequence was found in a woman aged 18 to 35 in good health and CMV-seropositive. The sample taken for sequencing was PBMCs.

This CDR3 is CASMVAGGFGYEQYF. The CDR3 bases are TGTGCCAGCATGGTAGCGGGAGGATTCGGGTACGAGCAGTACTTC. The chain couples TRBV6-1 to TRBJ2-7, with 10 nucleotides matching TRBD2. Trimming cost V 7 bases and J 4 bases; bases outside gene matches: 10. Germline CDR1 MNHNS, CDR2 SASEGT. CDR3 length equals 15 residues.